Shown below are 6 T cell receptor beta chains from a single sample sequenced in a study of blood T cells in healthy people across ages. Primers used in a second PCR of roughly 7 to 12 cycles were a sample-barcoded 5' primer and a J-beta primer mix. A single record per CDR3 protein comes from TCRdb applying MiXCR to the 5' RACE reads. The sample holds some 930,000 distinct CDR3 sequences, 29% seen once. This sample was shared with a second study, whose subject was T cells of mothers and their children.

The sample comprised blood. The receptors shown here come from a woman between 40 and 55 years old in good health.

This clonotype was counted a few times. The genes are TRBV12-3 or TRBV12-4 and TRBJ1-1; tentatively, D is TRBD1 (6 bases). The CDR3 is made up of 13 amino acids. The V and J ends lost 3 bases and 4 bases respectively, with 9 bases between them. CDR3 sequence: CASSFKGVTEAFF. The CDR3 DNA follows: TGTGCCAGCAGTTTTAAGGGGGTCACTGAAGCTTTCTTT.

As for this clonotype: It may be a read error: a sequence one base away is much more abundant. The V call is TRBV28, the J call TRBJ2-4; 8 positions agree with TRBD2. Germline values: CDR1 MDHEN, CDR2 SYDVKM. Trimming at V came to 6 bases and at J to 1 base, leaving 14 bases not matched to a gene. The CDR3 runs 18 residues. The CDR3 coding sequence is TGTGCCAGCAGGAATCCGGGACTAGGCTATGGTGCCAAAAACATTCAGTACTTC. Its translation is CASRNPGLGYGAKNIQYF.

This clonotype was recorded a few times. The CDR3 region has the DNA TGTGCCAGCAGCTTGTATTCTGGCGAAAATTCACCCCTCCACTTT. Translation gives CASSLYSGENSPLHF. The rearrangement joins TRBV5-6 to TRBJ1-6; D unresolved. Germline CDR1 and CDR2: SGHDT and YYEEEE. V was shortened by 1 base and J by 7 bases, with 12 bases between the two germline ends. This CDR3 is 15 amino acids long. Together with reference TRBV5-6 and TRBJ1-6, the CDR3 gives the full variable domain: DAGVTQSPTHLIKTRGQQVTLRCSPKSGHDTVSWYQQALGQGPQFIFQYYEEEERQRGNFPDRFSGHQFPNYSSELNVNALLLGDSALYLCASSLYSGENSPLHFGNGTRLTVT.

This clonotype has more than one count but fewer than ten. The chain recombines TRBV10-3 with TRBJ1-5, with 8 positions matching TRBD1. Germline V lookup: CDR1 ENHRY, CDR2 SYGVKD. Trimming took 6 bases from V and 5 from J; bases not matched to a gene: 3. The CDR3 spans 13 residues. CDR3 residues: CAISATGDQPQHF. Here the CDR3 DNA reads TGTGCCATCAGCGCGACAGGGGATCAGCCCCAGCATTTT.

As to this clonotype: An end of the junction does not agree with germline; a read error may underlie this. V usage is TRBV20-1 and J usage is TRBJ1-4; the D gene is possibly TRBD1 (6 bases). Germline CDR1 and CDR2: DFQATT and SNEGSKA (reference sequence). CDR3 length: 15 residues. The CDR3 sequence: CSASRRQVANGKLFF. Written as DNA, the CDR3 is TGCAGTGCCAGCCGCCGACAGGTTGCTAATGGAAAACTGTTTTTT.

The CDR3 DNA follows: TGCGCCAGCAGCCAAGAACCGGACAGCTTGTCCTCCTACGAGCAGTACTTC. It encodes CASSQEPDSLSSYEQYF. The chain employs TRBV4-1 and TRBJ2-7; tentative D call: TRBD1 (6 bases). This CDR3 has 17 amino acids. CDR1 MGHRA and CDR2 YSYEKL come from the germline V gene. V was trimmed by 0 bases and J by 0 bases, leaving 15 bases between them.